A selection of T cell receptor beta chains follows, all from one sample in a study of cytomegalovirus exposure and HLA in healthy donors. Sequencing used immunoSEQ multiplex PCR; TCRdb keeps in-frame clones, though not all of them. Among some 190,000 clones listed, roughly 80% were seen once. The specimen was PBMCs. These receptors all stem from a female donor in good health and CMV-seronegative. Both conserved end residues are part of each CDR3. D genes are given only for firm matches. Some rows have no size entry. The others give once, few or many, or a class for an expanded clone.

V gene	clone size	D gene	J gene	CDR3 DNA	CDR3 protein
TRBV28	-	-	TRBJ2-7	TGTGCCAGCAGTTTAAACGAGGGGTTTGGGGGCCTATCCTACGAGCAGTACTTC	CASSLNEGFGGLSYEQYF
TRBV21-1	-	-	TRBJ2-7	TGTGCCAGCAGCAAAGGGGGGCTCTCGGACGGTGGGTCCGACGAGCAGTACTTC	CASSKGGLSDGGSDEQYF
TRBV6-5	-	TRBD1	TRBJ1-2	TGTGCCAGCAGTCCACCGGACAGGGGGGGATACACCTTC	CASSPPDRGGYTF
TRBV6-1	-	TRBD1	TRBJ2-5	TGTGCCAGCACTGACCTCCCGGGACAGGTTTACTTC	CASTDLPGQVYF
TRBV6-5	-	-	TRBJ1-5	TGTGCCAGCAGTTCATCATTCTATAGCAATCAGCCACAGCATTTT	CASSSSFYSNQPQHF
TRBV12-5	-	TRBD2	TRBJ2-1	TGTGCTAGTGATACCGGGACTAGCGCCTACAATGAGCAGTTCTTC	CASDTGTSAYNEQFF
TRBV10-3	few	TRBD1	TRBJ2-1	TGTGCCATTCGTACTTTGGGACAGGGATACAATGAGCAGTTCTTC	CAIRTLGQGYNEQFF
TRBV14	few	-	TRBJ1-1	TGTGCCAGCAGTAGAGGTCAGGGGACAACGATGAACACTGAAGCTTTCTTT	CASSRGQGTTMNTEAFF
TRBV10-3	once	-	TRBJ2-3	TGTGCCATCAGTGGGGCCTTGCCGGATACGCAGTATTTT	CAISGALPDTQYF
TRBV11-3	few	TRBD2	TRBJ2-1	TGTGCCAGCAGCTTAGCGTCCACTAGCGGCTCCTACAATGAGCAGTTCTTC	CASSLASTSGSYNEQFF
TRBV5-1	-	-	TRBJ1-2	TGCGCCAGCAGACGACCACTTGACCCCATTTCAGGCCATGGCTACACCTTC	CASRRPLDPISGHGYTF
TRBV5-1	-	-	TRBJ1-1	TGCGCCAGCAGCTTGGCCCCGCAGGGCCAAGGCGCTGAAGCTTTCTTT	CASSLAPQGQGAEAFF
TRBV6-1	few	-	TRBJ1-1	TGTGCCAGCAGTGAAATAGCGAAAGAATCCACTGAAGCTTTCTTT	CASSEIAKESTEAFF
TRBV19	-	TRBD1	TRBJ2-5	TGTGCCAGTAGTATTGGACAGGGCGCGACCCAGTACTTC	CASSIGQGATQYF
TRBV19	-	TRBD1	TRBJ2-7	TGTGCCAGTAGTCTCTCCTGGGACAGGGTGGCCGAGCAGTACTTC	CASSLSWDRVAEQYF
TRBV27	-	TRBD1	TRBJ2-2	TGTGCCAGCAGTTTATGGGCAGGGGGCACCGGGGAGCTGTTTTTT	CASSLWAGGTGELFF
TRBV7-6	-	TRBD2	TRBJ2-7	TGTGCCAGCAGCTTAGCTGGTGGACTAGCGGGAGGAAACTACGAGCAGTACTTC	CASSLAGGLAGGNYEQYF
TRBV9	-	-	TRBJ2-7	TGTGCCAGCAGCCCTCAACAGGGAACATCCTACGAGCAGTACTTC	CASSPQQGTSYEQYF
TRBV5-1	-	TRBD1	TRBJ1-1	TGCGCCAGCAGCGTCAGGGGGCTGGACACTGAAGCTTTCTTT	CASSVRGLDTEAFF
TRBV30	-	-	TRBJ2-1	TGTGCCTGGAGTTCGACTCATAGCCGGGGTGAGCAGTTCTTC	CAWSSTHSRGEQFF